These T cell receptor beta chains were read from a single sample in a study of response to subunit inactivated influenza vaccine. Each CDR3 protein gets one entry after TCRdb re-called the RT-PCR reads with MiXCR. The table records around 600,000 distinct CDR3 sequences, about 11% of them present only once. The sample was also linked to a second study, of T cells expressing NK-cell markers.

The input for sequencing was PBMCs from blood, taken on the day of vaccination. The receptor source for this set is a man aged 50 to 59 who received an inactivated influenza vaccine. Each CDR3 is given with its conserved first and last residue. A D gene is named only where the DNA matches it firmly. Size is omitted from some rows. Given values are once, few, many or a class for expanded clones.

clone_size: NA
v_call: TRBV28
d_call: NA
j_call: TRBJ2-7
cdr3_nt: TGTGCCAGCAAGGTTGGACAGACAGCCTCCTACGAGCAGTACTTC
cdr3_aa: CASKVGQTASYEQYF

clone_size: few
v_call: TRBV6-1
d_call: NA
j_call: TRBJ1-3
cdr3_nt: TGTGCCAGCAGCGTCGGGACAACTGGAAACACCATATATTTT
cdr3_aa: CASSVGTTGNTIYF

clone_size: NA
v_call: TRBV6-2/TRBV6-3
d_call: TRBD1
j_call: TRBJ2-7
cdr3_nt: TGTGCCAGCAGTCGACTTGGACAGGGATCCTACGAGCAGTACTTC
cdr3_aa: CASSRLGQGSYEQYF

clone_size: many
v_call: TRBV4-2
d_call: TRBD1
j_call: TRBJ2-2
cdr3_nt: TGTGCCAGCAGCTCACAATCTCAGGGGGCCGCGAACACCGGGGAGCTGTTTTTT
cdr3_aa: CASSSQSQGAANTGELFF

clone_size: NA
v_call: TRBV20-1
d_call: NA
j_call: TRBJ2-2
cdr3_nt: TGCAGTGCTAGTGAGGGGCTGAACACCGGGGAGCTGTTTTTT
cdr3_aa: CSASEGLNTGELFF

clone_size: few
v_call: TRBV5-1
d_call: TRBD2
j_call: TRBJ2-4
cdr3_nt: TGCGCCAGCAGCTTGGAATCTAGCGGGGGATCAGGGGCCAAAAACATTCAGTACTTC
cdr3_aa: CASSLESSGGSGAKNIQYF

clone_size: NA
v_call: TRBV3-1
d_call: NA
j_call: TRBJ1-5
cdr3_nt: TGTGCCAGCAGCACCCAGCAGGGCAATCAGCCCCAGCATTTT
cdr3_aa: CASSTQQGNQPQHF

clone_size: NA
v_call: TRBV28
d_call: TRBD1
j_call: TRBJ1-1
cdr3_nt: TGTGCCAGCACCGAGGGGACAGGGGGCTGGAACACTGAAGCTTTCTTT
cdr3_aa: CASTEGTGGWNTEAFF

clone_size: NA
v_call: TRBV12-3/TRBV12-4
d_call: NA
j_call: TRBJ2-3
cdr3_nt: TGTGCCAGCAGTTCAAGTTTGGGTCTGTATTTT
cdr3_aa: CASSSSLGLYF

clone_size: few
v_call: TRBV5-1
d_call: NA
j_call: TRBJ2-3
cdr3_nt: TGCGCCAGCAGCTTTGCCCATAACACAGATACGCAGTATTTT
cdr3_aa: CASSFAHNTDTQYF

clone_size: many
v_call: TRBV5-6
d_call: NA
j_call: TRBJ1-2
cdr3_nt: TGTGCCAGCAGCTTGGCCCAAAGGGAGAGCTACACCTTC
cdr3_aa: CASSLAQRESYTF

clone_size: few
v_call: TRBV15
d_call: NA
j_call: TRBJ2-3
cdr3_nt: TGTGCCACCAGCAGAGATTTGGAAGATACGCAGTATTTT
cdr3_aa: CATSRDLEDTQYF

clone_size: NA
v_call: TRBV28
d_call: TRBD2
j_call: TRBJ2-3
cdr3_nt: TGTGCCAGCAGTTCGGTTATTAGCGGGGCCACAGATACGCAGTATTTT
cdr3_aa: CASSSVISGATDTQYF

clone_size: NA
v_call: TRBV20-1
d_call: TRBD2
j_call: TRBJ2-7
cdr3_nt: TGCAGTGCTACCCTAGCGGGAGTGTCCTACGAGCAGTACTTC
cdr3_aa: CSATLAGVSYEQYF

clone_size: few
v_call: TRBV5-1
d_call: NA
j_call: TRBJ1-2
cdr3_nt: TGCGCCAGCAGCCCCTACGGCAACTATGGCTACACCTTC
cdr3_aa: CASSPYGNYGYTF

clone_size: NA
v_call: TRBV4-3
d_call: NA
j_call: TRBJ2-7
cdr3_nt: TGCGCCAGCAGCCAAGGGGCTAGCTGGAGTTACGAGCAGTACTTC
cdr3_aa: CASSQGASWSYEQYF

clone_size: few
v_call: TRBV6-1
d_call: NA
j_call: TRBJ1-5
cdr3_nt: TGTGCCAGCAGAAGGGACGCAATCACTCATCAGCCCCAGCATTTT
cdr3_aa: CASRRDAITHQPQHF

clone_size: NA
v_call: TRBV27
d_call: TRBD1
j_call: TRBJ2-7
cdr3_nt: TGTGCCAGCAGTTTCGGACAGGGAACCTACGAGCAGTACTTC
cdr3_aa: CASSFGQGTYEQYF

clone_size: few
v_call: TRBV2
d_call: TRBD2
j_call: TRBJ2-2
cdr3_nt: TGTGCCATCCGACTAGCCCGGGTAGGCACCGGGGAGCTGTTTTTT
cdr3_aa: CAIRLARVGTGELFF

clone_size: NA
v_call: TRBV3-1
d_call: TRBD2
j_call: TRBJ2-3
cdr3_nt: TGTGCCAGCAGCCAAGATCATAGCGGGGGCACAGATACGCAGTATTTT
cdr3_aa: CASSQDHSGGTDTQYF

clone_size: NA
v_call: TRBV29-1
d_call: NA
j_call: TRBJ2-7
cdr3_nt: TGCAGCGTTGAGGGACATGCTCCCTACGAGCAGTACTTC
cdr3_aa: CSVEGHAPYEQYF

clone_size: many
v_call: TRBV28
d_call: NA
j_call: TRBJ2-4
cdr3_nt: TGTGCCAGCAGTTCCGGGACTTCACTAGCCAAAAACATTCAGTACTTC
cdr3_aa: CASSSGTSLAKNIQYF

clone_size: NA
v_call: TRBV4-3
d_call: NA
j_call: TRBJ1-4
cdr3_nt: TGCGCCAGCAGCCAAGATTGGCCGCAGGGTGAAAAACTGTTTTTT
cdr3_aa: CASSQDWPQGEKLFF